Listed here are 18 T cell receptor beta chains from one sample, sequenced in a study of a mutant IDH1 vaccine in newly diagnosed glioma. Noted time point: week 35, safety follow-up. With topical imiquimod, each dose of the vaccine consisted of 300 ug of mutant IDH1 20-mer peptide. The antigens of these receptors remain unknown. The repertoire was sequenced with immunoSEQ multiplex PCR; TCRdb's copy has only in-frame clones and lacks some. The sample shows tens of thousands of clones, approximately 90% of them seen only once. Source: PBMCs, taken from a glioma patient whose treatment included an IDH1 peptide vaccine. These receptors all come from a middle-aged man with glioma.

The V gene is TRBV25-1, the J gene TRBJ2-7; D gene ambiguous. V shed 5 bases and J shed 2 bases, with 7 bases lying between them. The germline V gene has CDR1 MGHDK and CDR2 SYGVNS. This CDR3 is built from 12 residues. The DNA for the CDR3 is TGTGCCAGCAGTTTCACAGCCTACGAGCAGTACTTC. It specifies CASSFTAYEQYF.

This rearrangement joins TRBV29-1 to TRBJ2-1; D is unclear. V was trimmed by 0 bases and J by 7 bases, leaving 7 bases between them. The CDR3 has 12 residues. Germline CDR1 SQVTM, CDR2 ANQGSEA. CDR3 protein: CSVEEFGNEQFF. CDR3 in DNA: TGCAGCGTTGAAGAATTTGGGAATGAGCAGTTCTTC.

The V gene is TRBV2, the J gene TRBJ2-6; D ambiguous. Germline V gives CDR1 SNHLY, CDR2 FYNNEI. CDR3 length: 14 amino acids. Trimming removed 7 bases from V and 2 bases from J, with 9 bases in between. CDR3 nucleotides: TGTGCCAGCAAGGACGGAACTGGGGCCAACGTCCTGACTTTC. Translated: CASKDGTGANVLTF.

The chain uses TRBV5-8 and TRBJ2-7; D gene unclear. The CDR3 consists of 14 residues. Trimming stripped 4 bases from V and 7 bases from J, with 18 bases between. Germline V gene sequence: CDR1 SGHTS, CDR2 YDEGEE. Here the CDR3 reads CASSPRPPLGEQYF. CDR3 DNA: TGTGCCAGCAGCCCACGCCCCCCCCTCGGGGAGCAGTACTTC.

The CDR3 DNA follows: TGTGCCAGCAGCCCAGAACCCCCCGGGGGGGATCGTTCTGAAAAACTGTTTTTT. Translating gives CASSPEPPGGDRSEKLFF. The chain links TRBV7-9 to TRBJ1-4; possible D gene TRBD1, 5 bases. Germline values: CDR1 SEHNR, CDR2 FQNEAQ (reference sequence). The CDR3 spans 18 residues. Trimming removed 5 bases from V and 7 bases from J, with 26 bases in between.

The chain employs TRBV7-2 and TRBJ2-1, with 8 bases that match TRBD2. V dropped 6 bases and J dropped 2; count of bases not matched to a gene: 15. The germline gives CDR1 SGHTA, CDR2 FQGNSA. There are 18 residues in the CDR3. The CDR3 loop reads CASSRKGPLADPYNEQFF. Here the CDR3 DNA reads TGTGCCAGCAGTCGTAAAGGGCCACTAGCGGATCCCTACAATGAGCAGTTCTTC. Full variable domain (remainder filled in from reference TRBV7-2 and TRBJ2-1): GAGVSQSPSNKVTEKGKDVELRCDPISGHTALYWYRQSLGQGLEFLIYFQGNSAPDKSGLPSDRFSAERTGGSVSTLTIQRTQQEDSAVYLCASSRKGPLADPYNEQFFGPGTRLTVL.

The genes are TRBV5-6 and TRBJ2-5; 14 positions agree with TRBD2. V shed 2 bases and J 6 bases; nucleotides not matched to a gene: 6. The length of the CDR3 is 16 residues. Per germline, CDR1 SGHDT and CDR2 YYEEEE. The CDR3 DNA sequence: TGTGCCAGCAGCTTAACGGGACTAGCGGGAGCAAAGACCCAGTACTTC. It is translated as CASSLTGLAGAKTQYF.

The rearrangement joins TRBV28 to TRBJ2-2; D is undetermined. Trimming stripped 5 bases from V and 6 bases from J, with 22 bases between. This CDR3 comprises 17 residues. CDR1 is MDHEN, CDR2 SYDVKM, per germline. The CDR3 DNA is TGTGCCAGCAGTACACCCTCGGGCCCCAAAATCCCCGGGGAGCTGTTTTTT. Its translation: CASSTPSGPKIPGELFF.

This chain links TRBV5-6 with TRBJ2-1; 10 bases fit TRBD2. V was clipped by 2 bases and J by 6 bases; unmatched bases: 11. Germline CDR1 SGHDT, CDR2 YYEEEE. This CDR3 has 17 amino acids. The chain's CDR3 is CASSFTSGIPKINEQFF. Here the CDR3 DNA reads TGTGCCAGCAGCTTTACTAGCGGGATACCTAAAATCAATGAGCAGTTCTTC.

This sequence joins TRBV4-1 and TRBJ2-3; 8 nucleotides align to TRBD2. CDR3 length: 15 residues. CDR1 MGHRA and CDR2 YSYEKL come from the germline V gene. V lost 2 bases and J lost 2; bases outside the gene matches: 3. The CDR3 spells CASSQQRGFTDTQYF. The DNA of the CDR3 is TGCGCCAGCAGCCAACAGCGGGGGTTCACAGATACGCAGTATTTT.

This chain joins TRBV6-1 and TRBJ2-5; 11 bases map to TRBD2. The closer fit of TRBJ2-7 to the DNA end suggests the J call may be wrong. CDR3 length equals 15 residues. In germline, CDR1 is MNHNS, CDR2 SASEGT. The CDR3 DNA reads TGTGCCAGCAGTGCCCCGGGACTAGCGGACTACGAGCAGTACTTC. Translated: CASSAPGLADYEQYF.

To note about this clone: One end of the junction is discordant with germline, which a read error may explain. This CDR3 is also generated by other DNA sequences in the sample. This sequence joins TRBV6-4 and TRBJ2-2; D is possibly TRBD2 (6 bases). Germline-derived CDR1 and CDR2 are MRHNA and SNTAGT. The length of the CDR3 is 16 residues. Written as DNA, the CDR3 is TGTGCCAGCAGTGAAAGGGAGACTAGTCACACCGGGGAGCTATTTTTT. As protein: CASSERETSHTGELFF.

J is TRBJ1-1 and V is TRBV11-2; no clear D gene. V dropped 1 base and J dropped 1 base, with 7 bases sitting between them. The CDR3 runs 14 residues. CDR1 SGHAT and CDR2 FQNNGV come from the germline V gene. The CDR3 loop is CASSLALGNTEAFF. The CDR3 nucleotides read TGTGCCAGCAGCTTAGCTCTGGGGAACACTGAAGCTTTCTTT.

The rearrangement uses TRBV18 and TRBJ1-5, with no clear D. V lost 6 bases, J lost 11 bases, and 17 bases lay in between. Per the germline V gene, CDR1 is KGHSH and CDR2 is LQKENI. CDR3 length: 13 residues. Written as DNA, the CDR3 is TGTGCCAGCTCGCCCGGACCGTTCGGGGCCCAGCATTTT. Translated: CASSPGPFGAQHF.

This chain links TRBV5-6 with TRBJ2-3, with a possible D match to TRBD1 (6 bases). V was cut by 1 base and J by 2 bases, with 14 bases left in between. Germline V lookup: CDR1 SGHDT, CDR2 YYEEEE. The CDR3 is made up of 16 amino acids. The CDR3 DNA follows: TGTGCCAGCAGCTTGTACCAGGGGACCGACACAGATACGCAGTATTTT. This translates into CASSLYQGTDTDTQYF.

The chain uses TRBV5-6 and TRBJ1-1, with D possibly matching TRBD1 (5 bases). The CDR3 extends over 13 amino acids. The V gene's germline CDR1 is SGHDT and CDR2 YYEEEE. V gave up 2 bases and J gave up 2 bases, with 7 bases separating them. The CDR3 DNA is TGTGCCAGCAGCTTCGACAGAAACACTGAAGCTTTCTTT. This encodes CASSFDRNTEAFF.

DNA for the CDR3: TGTGCCAGCGCGCTCATAGGACAGTTCTCAGCCCAGCATTTT. Residues: CASALIGQFSAQHF. V and J are TRBV28 and TRBJ1-5, with D perhaps TRBD1 (6 bases). Per germline, CDR1 MDHEN and CDR2 SYDVKM. The length of the CDR3 is 14 residues. Trimming removed 8 bases at V and 11 bases at J, with 22 bases between.

The chain recombines TRBV5-1 with TRBJ1-1; the D gene is possibly TRBD1 (5 bases). The germline CDR1 and CDR2 sequences are SGHRS and YFSETQ. This CDR3 is built from 16 residues. Trimming left V 3 bases short and J 5 bases short, with 20 bases between. The DNA for the CDR3 is TGCGCCAGCAGCTCAACTTGGATTTCAGGGCTTACTGAAGCTTTCTTT. This encodes CASSSTWISGLTEAFF.